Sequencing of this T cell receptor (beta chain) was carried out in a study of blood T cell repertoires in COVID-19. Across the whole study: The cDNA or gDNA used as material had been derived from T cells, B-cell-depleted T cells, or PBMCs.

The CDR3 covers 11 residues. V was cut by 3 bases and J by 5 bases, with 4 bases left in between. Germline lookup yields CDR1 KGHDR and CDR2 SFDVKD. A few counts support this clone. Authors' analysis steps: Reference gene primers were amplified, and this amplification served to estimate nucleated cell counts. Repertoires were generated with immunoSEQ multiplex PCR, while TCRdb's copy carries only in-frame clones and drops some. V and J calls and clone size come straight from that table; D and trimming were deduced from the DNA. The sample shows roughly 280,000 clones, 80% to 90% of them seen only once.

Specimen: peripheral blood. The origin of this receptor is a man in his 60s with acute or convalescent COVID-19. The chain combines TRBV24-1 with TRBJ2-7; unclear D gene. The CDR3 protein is CATSDPDEQYF. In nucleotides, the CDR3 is TGTGCCACCAGTGATCCAGACGAGCAGTACTTC.